A selection of T cell receptor beta chains follows, all from one sample in a study of T cell responses to AZD1222 COVID-19 vaccine. Libraries were prepared by immunoSEQ multiplex PCR; TCRdb keeps only in-frame clonotypes and omits some of them. The table has 150,000 to 200,000 clones, roughly nine tenths seen once. The sample here was peripheral blood, taken on day 0 of AZD1222 vaccination. Every receptor here comes from an adult in good health. CDR3s include the opening cysteine and the closing phenylalanine or tryptophan. A D gene is named only where the DNA matches it firmly. Some rows mark clone size as missing; the rest say once, few, many or name a class of expanded clone.

size	V	J	D	DNA	CDR3
-	TRBV18	TRBJ1-5	-	TGTGCCAGCTCACCTGGGGGGGGTAATCAGCCCCAGCATTTT	CASSPGGGNQPQHF
-	TRBV3-1/TRBV3-2	TRBJ2-7	-	TGTGCCAGCAGCCAAGATGGGGCCTTTTTGGGCGAGCAGTACTTC	CASSQDGAFLGEQYF
-	TRBV5-6	TRBJ2-5	TRBD2	TGTGCCAGCAGCATCGGGGGGGCCTTCCAGACCCAGTACTTC	CASSIGGAFQTQYF
-	TRBV5-1	TRBJ1-1	-	TGCGCCAGCAGTGCGGGGCCCAACACTGAAGCTTTCTTT	CASSAGPNTEAFF
-	TRBV6-5	TRBJ2-5	TRBD1	TGTGCCAGCAGTAGCCGACAGGGGTACCAAGAGACCCAGTACTTC	CASSSRQGYQETQYF
-	TRBV10-3	TRBJ1-3	TRBD1	TGTGCCATCAGTGACCTACAGGGGGCTGGAAACACCATATATTTT	CAISDLQGAGNTIYF
-	TRBV29-1	TRBJ1-1	TRBD1	TGCAGCGTTGCCCTTGACAGGGTGGGCACTGAAGCTTTCTTT	CSVALDRVGTEAFF
-	TRBV7-8	TRBJ2-7	-	TGTGCCAGCAGCTTGCGGACTGGAACTTACGAGCAGTACTTC	CASSLRTGTYEQYF
-	TRBV11-2	TRBJ2-7	TRBD2	TGTGCCAGCAGCTTAGATGGTTCTAGCGGGGGGGCTGGGAACGAGCAGTACTTC	CASSLDGSSGGAGNEQYF
-	TRBV7-9	TRBJ2-7	TRBD1	TGTGCCAGCAGCTTCCCGGGACAGAACTACGAGCAGTACTTC	CASSFPGQNYEQYF
-	TRBV10-3	TRBJ1-2	-	TGTGCCATCGGAATCACAGGCTACACCTTC	CAIGITGYTF
-	TRBV6-5	TRBJ2-1	-	TGTGCCAGCAGCCGGGACCTAACCTACAATGAGCAGTTCTTC	CASSRDLTYNEQFF
-	TRBV3-1/TRBV3-2	TRBJ2-7	-	TGTGCCAGCAGCCCCGTCGGGACCTACGAGCAGTACTTC	CASSPVGTYEQYF
-	TRBV9	TRBJ2-1	-	TGTGCCAGCAGCGTAGTGTCGAGCTCCTACAATGAGCAGTTCTTC	CASSVVSSSYNEQFF
-	TRBV7-2	TRBJ1-4	-	TGTGCCAGCAGCTTAGAGGCAGGGAGTAGGGAAAAACTGTTTTTT	CASSLEAGSREKLFF
once	TRBV5-1	TRBJ2-3	-	TGCGCCAGCAGCACTCGTACAGGTGATACGCAGTATTTT	CASSTRTGDTQYF
-	TRBV5-4	TRBJ1-3	-	TGTGCCAGCAGGGCAGGGCTGAGCTCTGGAAACACCATATATTTT	CASRAGLSSGNTIYF
-	TRBV6-2/TRBV6-3	TRBJ1-1	-	TGTGCCAGCAGTTACCTCCCGGGATGGGAAACTGAAGCTTTCTTT	CASSYLPGWETEAFF
-	TRBV7-2	TRBJ2-5	TRBD2	TGTGCCAGCAGCAACCGCTTAGCGGGGGGGACCCTCGGGGAGACCCAGTACTTC	CASSNRLAGGTLGETQYF
-	TRBV7-3	TRBJ1-1	-	TGTGCCAGCAGCTTATGGGCCGGAGCGGAAGCTTTCTTT	CASSLWAGAEAFF
-	TRBV24-1	TRBJ2-3	TRBD1	TGTGCCACCAGTGATCCGACAGGGATAGGAGATACGCAGTATTTT	CATSDPTGIGDTQYF
-	TRBV18	TRBJ1-3	TRBD1	TGTGCCAGCTCACCAAGGGACAGGGTGGAAAACACCATATATTTT	CASSPRDRVENTIYF
-	TRBV5-4	TRBJ2-1	-	TGTGCCAGCAGCTTGTCCCTGACGGCCTCATACAATGAGCAGTTCTTC	CASSLSLTASYNEQFF